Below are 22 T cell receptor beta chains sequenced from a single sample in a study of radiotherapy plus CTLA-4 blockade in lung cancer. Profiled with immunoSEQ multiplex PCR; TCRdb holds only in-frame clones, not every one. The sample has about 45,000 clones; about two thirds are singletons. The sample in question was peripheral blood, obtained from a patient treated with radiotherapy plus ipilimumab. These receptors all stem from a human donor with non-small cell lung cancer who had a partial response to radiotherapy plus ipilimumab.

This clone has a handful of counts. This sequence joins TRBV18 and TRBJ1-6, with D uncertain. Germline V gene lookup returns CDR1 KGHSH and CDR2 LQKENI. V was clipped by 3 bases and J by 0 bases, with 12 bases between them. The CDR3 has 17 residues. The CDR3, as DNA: TGTGCCAGCTCACCTTCAGCGTTCGGCTCCTATAATTCACCCCTCCACTTT. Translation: CASSPSAFGSYNSPLHF.

The CDR3 loop is CASSPRGGYEQYF. The CDR3 coding sequence is TGTGCCAGCAGTCCTCGAGGGGGCTACGAGCAGTACTTC. The chain recombines TRBV6-1 with TRBJ2-7, with D perhaps TRBD1 (6 bases). V dropped 5 bases and J dropped 3 bases, with 11 bases sitting between them. This CDR3 has 13 amino acids. Germline CDR1 reads MNHNS; CDR2 reads SASEGT.

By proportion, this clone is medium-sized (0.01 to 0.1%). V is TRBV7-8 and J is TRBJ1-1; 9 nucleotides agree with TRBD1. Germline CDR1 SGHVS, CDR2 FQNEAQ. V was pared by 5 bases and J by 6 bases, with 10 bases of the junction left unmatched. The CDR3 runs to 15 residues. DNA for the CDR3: TGTGCCAGCAGCCCCTGGACAGGGGATATTGCTGAAGCTTTCTTT. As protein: CASSPWTGDIAEAFF.

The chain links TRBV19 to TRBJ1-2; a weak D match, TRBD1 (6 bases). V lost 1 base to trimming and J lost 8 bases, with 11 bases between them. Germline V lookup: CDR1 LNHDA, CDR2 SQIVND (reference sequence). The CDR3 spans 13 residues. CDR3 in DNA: TGTGCCAGTAGTATAGGGCAGGGGAGAGGCTACACCTTC. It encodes CASSIGQGRGYTF.

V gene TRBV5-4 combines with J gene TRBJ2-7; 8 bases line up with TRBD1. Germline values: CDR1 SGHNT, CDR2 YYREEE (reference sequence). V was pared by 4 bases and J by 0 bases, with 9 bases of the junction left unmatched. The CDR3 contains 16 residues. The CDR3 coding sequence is TGTGCCAGCAGCCCCAGGACAGGGTTGTTCTCCTACGAGCAGTACTTC. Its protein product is CASSPRTGLFSYEQYF. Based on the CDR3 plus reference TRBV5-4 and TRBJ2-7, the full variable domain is ETGVTQSPTHLIKTRGQQVTLRCSSQSGHNTVSWYQQALGQGPQFIFQYYREEENGRGNFPPRFSGLQFPNYSSELNVNALELDDSALYLCASSPRTGLFSYEQYFGPGTRLTVT.

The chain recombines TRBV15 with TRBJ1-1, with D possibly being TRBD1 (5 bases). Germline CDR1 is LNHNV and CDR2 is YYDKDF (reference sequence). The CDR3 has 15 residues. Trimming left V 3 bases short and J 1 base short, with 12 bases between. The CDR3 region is CATSSIVTGNTEAFF. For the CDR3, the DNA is TGTGCCACCAGCAGTATAGTTACAGGGAACACTGAAGCTTTCTTT.

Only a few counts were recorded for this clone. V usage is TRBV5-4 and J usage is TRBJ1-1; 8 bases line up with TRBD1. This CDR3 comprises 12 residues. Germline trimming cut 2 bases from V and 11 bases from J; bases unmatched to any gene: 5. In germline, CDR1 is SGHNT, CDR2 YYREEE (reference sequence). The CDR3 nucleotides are TGTGCCAGCAGCTTAGGGGACAGGACGGCTTTCTTT. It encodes CASSLGDRTAFF.

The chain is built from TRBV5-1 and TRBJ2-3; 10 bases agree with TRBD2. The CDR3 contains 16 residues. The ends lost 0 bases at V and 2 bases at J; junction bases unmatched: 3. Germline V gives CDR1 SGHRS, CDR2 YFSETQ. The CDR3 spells CASSLVSGRATDTQYF. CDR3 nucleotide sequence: TGCGCCAGCAGCTTGGTAAGCGGGAGGGCCACAGATACGCAGTATTTT.

The CDR3 region has the DNA TGCGCCAGCAGCTTAGGGACTAGCGGGGGTGAGACCCAGTACTTC. The encoded protein is CASSLGTSGGETQYF. The genes are TRBV5-1 and TRBJ2-5, with 14 bases aligning to TRBD2. Losses at the gene ends were 2 bases for V and 5 bases for J; bases not matched to a gene: 2. The CDR3 length is 15 residues. Germline V lookup: CDR1 SGHRS, CDR2 YFSETQ.

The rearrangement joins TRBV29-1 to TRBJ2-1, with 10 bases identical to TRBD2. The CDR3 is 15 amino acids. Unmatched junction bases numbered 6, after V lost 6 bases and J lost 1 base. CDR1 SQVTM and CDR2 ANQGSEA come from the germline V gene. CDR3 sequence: CSVVLAGVSYNEQFF. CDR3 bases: TGCAGCGTAGTTCTAGCGGGGGTGTCCTACAATGAGCAGTTCTTC.

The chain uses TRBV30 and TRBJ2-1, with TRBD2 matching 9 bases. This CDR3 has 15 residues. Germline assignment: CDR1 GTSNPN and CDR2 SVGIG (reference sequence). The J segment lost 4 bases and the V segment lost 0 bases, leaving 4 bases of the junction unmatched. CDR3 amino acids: CAWSVGTSPYNEQFF. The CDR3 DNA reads TGTGCCTGGAGTGTGGGGACTAGCCCTTACAATGAGCAGTTCTTC.

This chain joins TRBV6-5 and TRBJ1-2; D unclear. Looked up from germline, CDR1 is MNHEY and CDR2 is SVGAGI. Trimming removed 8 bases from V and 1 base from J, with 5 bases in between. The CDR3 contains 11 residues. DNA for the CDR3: TGTGCCAGCCTATTTAACTATGGCTACACCTTC. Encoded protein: CASLFNYGYTF.

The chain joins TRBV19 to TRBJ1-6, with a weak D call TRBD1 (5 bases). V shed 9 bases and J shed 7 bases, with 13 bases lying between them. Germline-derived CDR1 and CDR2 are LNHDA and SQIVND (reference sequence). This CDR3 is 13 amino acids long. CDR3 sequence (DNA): TGTGCCAGCCGGGACTCTTCCAATTCACCCCTCCACTTT. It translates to CASRDSSNSPLHF.

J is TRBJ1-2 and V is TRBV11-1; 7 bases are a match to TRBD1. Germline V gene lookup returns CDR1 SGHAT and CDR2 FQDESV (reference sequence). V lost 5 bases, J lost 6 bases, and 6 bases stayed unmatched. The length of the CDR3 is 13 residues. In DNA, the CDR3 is TGTGCCAGCAGCATCCGGGACAGTCATGGCTACACCTTC. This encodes CASSIRDSHGYTF.

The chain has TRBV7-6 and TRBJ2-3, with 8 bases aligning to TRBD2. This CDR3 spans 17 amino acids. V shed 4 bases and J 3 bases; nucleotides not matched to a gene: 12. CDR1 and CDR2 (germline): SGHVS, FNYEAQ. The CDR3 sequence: CASSSGVGGGPTDTQYF. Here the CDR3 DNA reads TGTGCCAGCAGCTCAGGGGTCGGGGGGGGCCCAACAGATACGCAGTATTTT.

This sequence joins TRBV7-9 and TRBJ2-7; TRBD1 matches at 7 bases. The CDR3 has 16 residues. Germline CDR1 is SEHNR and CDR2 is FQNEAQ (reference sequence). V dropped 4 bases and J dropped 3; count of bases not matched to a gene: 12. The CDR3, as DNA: TGTGCCAGCAGCTCCACGACAGGGACAGCTGTCTACGAGCAGTACTTC. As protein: CASSSTTGTAVYEQYF.

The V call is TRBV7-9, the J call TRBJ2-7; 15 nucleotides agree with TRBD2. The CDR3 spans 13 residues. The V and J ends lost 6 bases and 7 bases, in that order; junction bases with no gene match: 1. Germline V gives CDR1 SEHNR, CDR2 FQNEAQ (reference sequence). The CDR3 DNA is TGTGCCAGCAGGGGACTAGCGGGGGGTGAGCAGTACTTC. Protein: CASRGLAGGEQYF.

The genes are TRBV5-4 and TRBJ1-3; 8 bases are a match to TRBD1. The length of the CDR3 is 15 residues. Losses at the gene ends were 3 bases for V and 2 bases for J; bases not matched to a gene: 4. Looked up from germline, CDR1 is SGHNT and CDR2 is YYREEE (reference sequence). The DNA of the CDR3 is TGTGCCAGCAGCTCGCCGGGACAGGCTGGAAACACCATATATTTT. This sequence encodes CASSSPGQAGNTIYF.

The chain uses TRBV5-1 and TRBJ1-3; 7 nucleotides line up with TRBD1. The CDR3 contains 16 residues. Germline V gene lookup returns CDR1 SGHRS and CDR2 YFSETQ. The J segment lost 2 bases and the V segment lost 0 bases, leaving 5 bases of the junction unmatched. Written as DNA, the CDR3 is TGCGCCAGCAGCTTGGACGCGACAGGGACTGGAAACACCATATATTTT. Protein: CASSLDATGTGNTIYF.

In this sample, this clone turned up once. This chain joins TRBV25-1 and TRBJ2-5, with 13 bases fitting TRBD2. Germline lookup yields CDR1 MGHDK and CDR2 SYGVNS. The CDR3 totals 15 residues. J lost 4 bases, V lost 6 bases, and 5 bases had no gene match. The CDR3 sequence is CASSPRLAGGETQYF. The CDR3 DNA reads TGTGCCAGCAGCCCCCGACTAGCGGGGGGAGAGACCCAGTACTTC.

The CDR3, as DNA: TGTGCCAGCAGCCCAAGACTAAGGGGCTACACCTTC. It specifies CASSPRLRGYTF. The chain employs TRBV5-6 and TRBJ1-2, with unresolved D. V lost 4 bases and J 8 bases, leaving 12 bases between the germline ends. Germline V gene lookup returns CDR1 SGHDT and CDR2 YYEEEE. The CDR3 has 12 amino acids.

CDR3 DNA: TGTGCCAGCAGTCCGTATAATAGCAATCAGCCCCAGCATTTT. Translating gives CASSPYNSNQPQHF. V gene TRBV27 combines with J gene TRBJ1-5; D is uncertain. V lost 5 bases and J 0 bases, leaving 8 bases between the germline ends. Germline-derived CDR1 and CDR2 are MNHEY and SMNVEV (reference sequence). The CDR3 consists of 14 residues.